This T cell receptor (beta chain) was captured in a study of blood T cells in healthy people across ages. Overall study: The template switching approach captured approximately one barcoded beta molecule for every two T cells.

The CDR3 length is 17 residues. The germline V and J ends were trimmed by 0 bases and 6 bases, with 19 bases remaining between them. Germline V gene data show CDR1 as MNHEY and CDR2 as SMNVEV (reference sequence). PBMCs numbering at least 7 million were isolated per sample. The use of a sample-barcoded 5' primer and a J-beta primer mix characterized a second PCR of roughly 6 to 11 cycles. Each CDR3 protein is one row after TCRdb ran MiXCR on the 5' RACE reads. The sample includes about 680,000 distinct CDR3 sequences, more than 40% seen only once; the top ten take around a third. The sequence came from a woman aged 55-70 years in good health. Material: blood. This chain uses TRBV27 with TRBJ2-3; D is unresolved. The chain's CDR3 is CASSLSKGPTHLDTQYF. The DNA for the CDR3 is TGTGCCAGCAGTTTATCGAAAGGGCCTACCCATTTGGATACGCAGTATTTT.